This entry lists 28 T cell receptor beta chains sequenced from one sample in a study of cytomegalovirus exposure and HLA in healthy donors. PCR involved 60 Vbeta and 13 Jbeta primers. TCRdb's copy holds only in-frame clones and misses some; the assay was immunoSEQ multiplex PCR. The sample includes nearly 200,000 clones, roughly four fifths seen only once; the top ten take 0.08% to 0.1%. Material for sequencing was PBMCs. The receptors were gathered from a boy aged 2 to 9 in good health and CMV-seronegative.

The chain joins TRBV7-8 to TRBJ2-2; D remains unclear. With 4 bases removed from V and 0 bases from J, the gap between germline ends came to 12 bases. The CDR3 covers 16 residues. Germline V gene data show CDR1 as SGHVS and CDR2 as FQNEAQ. This chain's CDR3 is CASSSYLFANTGELFF. The CDR3 region has the DNA TGTGCCAGCAGCTCGTACTTGTTCGCGAACACCGGGGAGCTGTTTTTT.

The chain carries TRBV18 and TRBJ1-1; a weak D match, TRBD1 (5 bases). This CDR3 spans 16 amino acids. V lost 0 bases and J lost 2, with 13 bases in between. Per germline, CDR1 KGHSH and CDR2 LQKENI. The CDR3 loop is CASSPPNNRGNTEAFF. The DNA for the CDR3 is TGTGCCAGCTCACCACCGAATAATAGGGGTAACACTGAAGCTTTCTTT. The full variable domain, its missing parts supplied by reference TRBV18 and TRBJ1-1, is NAGVMQNPRHLVRRRGQEARLRCSPMKGHSHVYWYRQLPEEGLKFMVYLQKENIIDESGMPKERFSAEFPKEGPSILRIQQVVRGDSAAYFCASSPPNNRGNTEAFFGQGTRLTVV.

The chain links TRBV10-3 to TRBJ1-2; D perhaps matches TRBD1 (6 bases). Germline values: CDR1 ENHRY, CDR2 SYGVKD. Between the trimmed V and J ends, which lost 10 bases and 8 bases, there was a span of 23 bases. The CDR3 is made up of 14 amino acids. The CDR3 protein is CATKLSTTGQGYTF. The CDR3 DNA sequence: TGTGCCACCAAACTCTCAACCACAGGGCAGGGCTACACCTTC.

With respect to this clone: The same CDR3 also results from other DNA sequences found in this sample. V and J are TRBV27 and TRBJ2-7; the D gene is possibly TRBD1 (5 bases). The germline gives CDR1 MNHEY, CDR2 SMNVEV (reference sequence). V dropped 0 bases and J dropped 3 bases, with 9 bases sitting between them. The CDR3 spans 14 residues. The CDR3 DNA is TGTGCCAGCAGTTTATCGTCGACAGTCTACGAGCAGTACTTC. Amino acid sequence: CASSLSSTVYEQYF.

CDR3 nucleotides: TGTGCCATCAGTGAGTCGGGACAGGGACCCTATGGCTACACCTTC. It is translated as CAISESGQGPYGYTF. The gene calls are TRBV10-3 and TRBJ1-2, with 9 bases matching TRBD1. CDR1 and CDR2 (germline): ENHRY, SYGVKD. This CDR3 is 15 amino acids long. The junction had 3 bases not matched to a gene; V was cut back by 0 bases and J by 4 bases.

This sequence joins TRBV6-1 and TRBJ2-7; the D gene is possibly TRBD1 (5 bases). CDR3 size: 14 residues. Germline values: CDR1 MNHNS, CDR2 SASEGT. Trimming pared 6 bases from V and 0 bases from J, leaving 12 bases between. Here the CDR3 DNA reads TGTGCCAGCAGCAGGGATCCCGGCTCCTACGAGCAGTACTTC. It specifies CASSRDPGSYEQYF.

The chain employs TRBV7-9 and TRBJ2-1; D may be TRBD2 (5 bases). The CDR3 runs 12 residues. The V gene lost 4 bases and the J gene lost 10 bases, with 11 bases spanning the gap. CDR1 is SEHNR and CDR2 is FQNEAQ in the germline V gene (reference sequence). DNA of the CDR3: TGTGCCAGCAGCTCGATACTAGGCGAGCAGTTCTTC. It specifies CASSSILGEQFF.

The rearrangement links TRBV21-1 to TRBJ1-4. TRBV21-1 is listed as a pseudogene. The CDR3 consists of 18 residues. CDR3 in DNA: TGTGCCAGCAGCAGGGGGGGGCGGTCTGAGTTTCGCCGAGAAAAACTGTTTTTT. This encodes CASSRGGRSEFRREKLFF.

This chain joins TRBV21-1 and TRBJ1-2; the D segment call TRBD1 is taken from the table without a DNA check. TRBV21-1 corresponds to a pseudogene. The CDR3 is made up of 14 amino acids. CDR3: CASSLNQGNYGYTF. CDR3 nucleotide sequence: TGTGCCAGCAGCCTAAATCAGGGGAACTATGGCTACACCTTC.

The chain couples TRBV6-6 to TRBJ1-1; D remains unclear. V lost 2 bases, J lost 0 bases, and 7 bases lay in between. CDR3 size: 14 residues. Germline lookup yields CDR1 MNHNY and CDR2 SVGAGI (reference sequence). The CDR3 DNA sequence: TGTGCCAGCAGTTACGAGGTTTTGAACACTGAAGCTTTCTTT. It encodes CASSYEVLNTEAFF.

The rearrangement links TRBV9 to TRBJ2-3; 11 bases match TRBD1. The CDR3 has 14 amino acids. After removal of 8 bases from V and 4 bases from J, the junction contained 6 bases not matched to a gene. Germline V CDR1 and CDR2: SGDLS, YYNGEE. CDR3 residues: CARPAGQGADTQYF. CDR3 DNA sequence: TGTGCCAGACCTGCGGGACAGGGGGCAGATACGCAGTATTTT.

V and J are TRBV7-2 and TRBJ2-6; D remains unclear. V was clipped by 3 bases and J by 2 bases, with 5 bases between them. CDR3 size: 14 residues. Per germline, CDR1 SGHTA and CDR2 FQGNSA. CDR3 DNA: TGTGCCAGCAGCTTGTATACTGGGGCCAACGTCCTGACTTTC. Protein product: CASSLYTGANVLTF.

V and J are TRBV9 and TRBJ2-7; TRBD1 agrees at 7 bases. Per the germline V gene, CDR1 is SGDLS and CDR2 is YYNGEE. CDR3 length equals 17 residues. Unmatched junction bases numbered 15, after V lost 0 bases and J lost 6 bases. CDR3 residues: CASSVGQGVPTPREQYF. The CDR3 bases are TGTGCCAGCAGCGTAGGCCAGGGGGTACCCACCCCGCGCGAGCAGTACTTC.

The chain uses TRBV7-9 and TRBJ1-2, with 8 nucleotides matching TRBD1. From germline, CDR1 is SEHNR and CDR2 FQNEAQ (reference sequence). The CDR3 loop spans 15 amino acids. V gave up 5 bases and J gave up 7 bases; unmatched junction bases: 12. Here the CDR3 reads CASSRGTGEGGGYTF. The CDR3 DNA reads TGTGCCAGCAGCCGCGGGACAGGAGAGGGAGGTGGCTACACCTTC.

This chain links TRBV6-1 with TRBJ1-3; weak D call: TRBD1 (6 bases). The CDR3 contains 15 residues. Deletions cut 5 bases from V and 4 bases from J, with 15 bases between. Looked up from germline, CDR1 is MNHNS and CDR2 is SASEGT. For the CDR3, the DNA is TGTGCCAGCAGTTTCACACAGGGAGCGGGAAACACCATATATTTT. This sequence encodes CASSFTQGAGNTIYF.

This sequence joins TRBV7-3 and TRBJ2-7; 7 bases agree with TRBD1. The length of the CDR3 is 18 residues. With 2 bases clipped from V and 5 bases from J, the junction kept 18 bases outside the gene matches. Germline V gene lookup returns CDR1 SGHTA and CDR2 FQGTGA. As DNA, the CDR3 is TGTGCCAGCAGCTTAGGTTCTCCGCCGGCAGGGGGTTGGGACGAGCAGTACTTC. This sequence encodes CASSLGSPPAGGWDEQYF.

V is TRBV10-3 and J is TRBJ1-1; no firm D call. CDR1 is ENHRY and CDR2 is SYGVKD in the germline V gene. The CDR3 covers 13 residues. Trimming stripped 0 bases from V and 9 bases from J, with 11 bases between. The CDR3 nucleotides are TGTGCCATCAGTGAGTCGAAGGGAGTCCAAGCTTTCTTT. It is translated as CAISESKGVQAFF.

The genes are TRBV6-4 and TRBJ2-7; D unresolved. With 1 base removed from V and 0 bases from J, the gap between germline ends came to 7 bases. Germline values: CDR1 MRHNA, CDR2 SNTAGT. The CDR3 spans 14 residues. CDR3 in amino acids: CASSDCQISYEQYF. In DNA, the CDR3 is TGTGCCAGCAGTGACTGCCAGATCTCCTACGAGCAGTACTTC.

The CDR3 here is CASSSGQVNTEAFF. CDR3 bases: TGTGCCAGCAGTTCGGGACAGGTAAACACTGAAGCTTTCTTT. The rearrangement joins TRBV9 to TRBJ1-1; TRBD1 agrees at 8 bases. CDR1 and CDR2 from the germline V gene are SGDLS and YYNGEE. With V trimmed by 5 bases and J by 2 bases, 5 bases remained unmatched. The CDR3 covers 14 residues.

The chain joins TRBV4-3 to TRBJ2-3; 7 nucleotides agree with TRBD1. V lost 2 bases to trimming and J lost 3 bases; unmatched junction nucleotides: 5. CDR3 length: 15 amino acids. The V gene's germline CDR1 is LGHNA and CDR2 YSLEER. CDR3 nucleotide sequence: TGCGCCAGCAGCCAACTGGGACAGAGAACAGATACGCAGTATTTT. This encodes CASSQLGQRTDTQYF.

The chain is built from TRBV6-4 and TRBJ1-3; no reliable D call. CDR3 size: 12 residues. Germline assignment: CDR1 MRHNA and CDR2 SNTAGT. V was clipped by 11 bases and J by 1 base, with 9 bases between them. CDR3 nucleotide sequence: TGTGCCGGTGGAGTATCTGGAAACACCATATATTTT. This codes for CAGGVSGNTIYF.

The V and J genes are TRBV4-2 and TRBJ2-2; D is perhaps TRBD2 (6 bases). Germline V gene lookup returns CDR1 LGHNA and CDR2 YNFKEQ. Trimming shortened V by 3 bases and J by 5 bases, and 16 bases separated the two germline ends. CDR3 length: 16 residues. CDR3 sequence reads: CASSHARTTVTGELFF. The CDR3 nucleotides read TGTGCCAGCAGCCATGCCCGGACTACGGTAACCGGGGAGCTGTTTTTT.

The chain carries TRBV5-6 and TRBJ2-4; possibly TRBD1 for D (5 bases). The V end lost 1 base, the J end lost 5 bases, and 7 bases lay between the germline ends. CDR3 length: 13 residues. Per germline, CDR1 SGHDT and CDR2 YYEEEE. The CDR3 nucleotides are TGTGCCAGCAGCTTGAAAGGGGAAAACATTCAGTACTTC. Its protein product is CASSLKGENIQYF.

V usage is TRBV19 and J usage is TRBJ1-2; D uncertain. Deletions cut 5 bases from V and 4 bases from J, with 8 bases between. The CDR3 is 12 amino acids. Germline V gene data show CDR1 as LNHDA and CDR2 as SQIVND (reference sequence). The CDR3 spells CASSSRTYGYTF. CDR3 nucleotides: TGTGCCAGTAGTTCCAGAACCTATGGCTACACCTTC. Full variable domain (remainder filled in from reference TRBV19 and TRBJ1-2): DGGITQSPKYLFRKEGQNVTLSCEQNLNHDAMYWYRQDPGQGLRLIYYSQIVNDFQKGDIAEGYSVSREKKESFPLTVTSAQKNPTAFYLCASSSRTYGYTFGSGTRLTVV.

The rearrangement links TRBV1 to TRBJ2-1; TRBD2 is taken as the D call from the table, unchecked against the DNA. TRBV1 is assigned pseudogene status. The CDR3 covers 15 residues. CDR3 coding DNA: TGCACCAGCAGCCAAAGAGCGGGGGGGCGCAATGAGCAGTTCTTC. This encodes CTSSQRAGGRNEQFF.

The chain links TRBV11-2 to TRBJ2-7, with 7 bases matching TRBD2. The junction had 6 bases not matched to a gene; V was cut back by 5 bases and J by 2 bases. CDR1 SGHAT and CDR2 FQNNGV come from the germline V gene. CDR3 length equals 14 residues. The DNA for the CDR3 is TGTGCCAGCAGCCTCGGGGGGACTCCCTACGAGCAGTACTTC. This gives the protein CASSLGGTPYEQYF.

The chain combines TRBV27 with TRBJ2-7; 9 bases align to TRBD1. V was clipped by 5 bases and J by 4 bases; unmatched bases: 9. The CDR3 has 15 residues. CDR1 is MNHEY, CDR2 SMNVEV, per germline (reference sequence). The CDR3 nucleotides are TGTGCCAGCAGTCGGGTGACAGGGGGGGGTTACGAGCAGTACTTC. It codes for CASSRVTGGGYEQYF.

V gene TRBV4-1 combines with J gene TRBJ1-5, with D maybe TRBD1 (6 bases). CDR1 is MGHRA and CDR2 is YSYEKL in the germline V gene. V shed 3 bases and J shed 5 bases, with 20 bases lying between them. This CDR3 region has 17 residues. The CDR3 region is CASSQGAQGGVYQPQHF. The CDR3 DNA sequence: TGCGCCAGCAGCCAGGGGGCACAGGGTGGGGTGTATCAGCCCCAGCATTTT.